These 23 T cell receptor beta chains originate from one sample sequenced in a study of beta chain features in type 1 diabetes. Every bit of the isolated RNA underwent reverse transcription, so sequencing read expressed TCRB transcripts. The assay was immunoSEQ multiplex PCR, and TCRdb's table has in-frame clones only and misses some. The repertoire holds around 56,000 clones, with roughly 52% as singletons. Their specific antigens are unknown. The study, taken as a whole, reports: Among patients with Type 1 diabetes, TCRB CDR3s were moderately but significantly shorter in every one of the four CD4+ subsets.

The sequenced material came from Tregs from blood. The receptors shown here come from a woman in her 40s with type 1 diabetes.

This chain links TRBV7-9 with TRBJ2-5, with D perhaps TRBD1 (5 bases). CDR1 SEHNR and CDR2 FQNEAQ come from the germline V gene (reference sequence). This CDR3 contains 14 residues. The V end was cut by 2 bases, the J end by 4 bases, with 11 bases between. The CDR3 nucleotides are TGTGCCAGCAGCTTAATTAGGGGCGGAGAGACCCAGTACTTC. Protein: CASSLIRGGETQYF.

The chain is built from TRBV5-1 and TRBJ2-2; the D is unclear. The CDR3 covers 15 residues. CDR1 is SGHRS, CDR2 YFSETQ, per germline. V was trimmed by 2 bases and J by 4 bases, leaving 12 bases between them. As DNA, the CDR3 is TGCGCCAGCAGCTTCACAGTGGCGAGCACCGGGGAGCTGTTTTTT. It yields the protein CASSFTVASTGELFF.

This sequence joins TRBV6-5 and TRBJ2-4; maybe TRBD1 (6 bases). V lost 4 bases and J 5 bases, leaving 15 bases between the germline ends. The CDR3 is made up of 15 amino acids. The V gene's germline CDR1 is MNHEY and CDR2 SVGAGI. For the CDR3, the DNA is TGTGCCAGCAGTTTTGACAGGTCCCCCGAAAACATTCAGTACTTC. Its translation is CASSFDRSPENIQYF.

The chain carries TRBV7-9 and TRBJ1-5; tentatively, D is TRBD1 (5 bases). The CDR3 has 14 amino acids. Per the germline V gene, CDR1 is SEHNR and CDR2 is FQNEAQ (reference sequence). Deletions cut 1 base from V and 7 bases from J, with 11 bases between. The CDR3 is CASSLVGGEQPQHF. CDR3 DNA: TGTGCCAGCAGCTTAGTGGGAGGGGAGCAGCCCCAGCATTTT. The full variable domain, in which reference TRBV7-9 and TRBJ1-5 provide the parts outside the CDR3, is DTGVSQNPRHKITKRGQNVTFRCDPISEHNRLYWYRQTLGQGPEFLTYFQNEAQLEKSRLLSDRFSAERPKGSFSTLEIQRTEQGDSAMYLCASSLVGGEQPQHFGDGTRLSIL.

The chain is built from TRBV7-2 and TRBJ1-1, with D possibly being TRBD1 (5 bases). Looked up from germline, CDR1 is SGHTA and CDR2 is FQGNSA. The CDR3 loop spans 14 amino acids. Trimming took off 3 bases at V and 1 base at J, with 9 bases between the two ends. Written as DNA, the CDR3 is TGTGCCAGCAGCTTGAGACAGCCGAACACTGAAGCTTTCTTT. Translation: CASSLRQPNTEAFF.

This rearrangement joins TRBV4-3 to TRBJ2-5; 7 nucleotides align to TRBD2. CDR1 and CDR2 (germline): LGHNA, YSLEER. With 1 base clipped from V and 7 bases from J, the junction kept 15 bases outside the gene matches. CDR3 length: 17 amino acids. CDR3 sequence reads: CASSQGGSGAGRGTQYF. The CDR3 nucleotides are TGCGCCAGCAGCCAAGGGGGGAGCGGGGCCGGGCGGGGGACCCAGTACTTC.

J is TRBJ2-7 and V is TRBV11-2, with 7 bases aligning to TRBD2. CDR3 length: 14 residues. CDR1 and CDR2 from the germline V gene are SGHAT and FQNNGV. With 4 bases clipped from V and 7 bases from J, the junction kept 10 bases outside the gene matches. Written as DNA, the CDR3 is TGTGCCAGCAGCTCAGGACTAGGACGCAGGGAGCAGTACTTC. It codes for CASSSGLGRREQYF. Variable domain in full (rest from reference TRBV11-2 and TRBJ2-7): EAGVAQSPRYKIIEKRQSVAFWCNPISGHATLYWYQQILGQGPKLLIQFQNNGVVDDSQLPKDRFSAERLKGVDSTLKIQPAKLEDSAVYLCASSSGLGRREQYFGPGTRLTVT.

The CDR3: CASSLEDGGLYGYTF. Written as DNA, the CDR3 is TGTGCCAGCAGTTTAGAGGATGGGGGCCTCTATGGCTACACCTTC. The gene calls are TRBV28 and TRBJ1-2, with D perhaps TRBD1 (6 bases). Germline V gene sequence: CDR1 MDHEN, CDR2 SYDVKM. The CDR3 extends over 15 amino acids. V lost 2 bases and J lost 4, with 14 bases in between.

The chain recombines TRBV6-1 with TRBJ2-5, with D unresolved. Between the trimmed V and J ends, which lost 5 bases and 2 bases, there was a span of 9 bases. Germline loops: CDR1 MNHNS, CDR2 SASEGT. The CDR3 is made up of 13 amino acids. The CDR3 here is CASSSRRQETQYF. The CDR3 DNA follows: TGTGCCAGCAGTTCCCGCAGACAAGAGACCCAGTACTTC.

J is TRBJ2-1 and V is TRBV4-2, with 7 bases lining up with TRBD2. The CDR3 contains 18 residues. The trim removed 1 base at V and 6 bases at J, leaving 15 bases unmatched. From germline, CDR1 is LGHNA and CDR2 YNFKEQ. CDR3 in amino acids: CASSQGELAGVAGNEQFF. The CDR3 nucleotides are TGTGCCAGCAGCCAAGGGGAATTGGCGGGAGTGGCGGGCAATGAGCAGTTCTTC.

The chain recombines TRBV28 with TRBJ1-3, with D possibly matching TRBD1 (6 bases). Trimming took off 5 bases at V and 7 bases at J, with 12 bases between the two ends. The CDR3 runs to 13 residues. CDR1 MDHEN and CDR2 SYDVKM come from the germline V gene. CDR3: CASSRQARNTIYF. The CDR3 DNA reads as TGTGCCAGCAGTAGACAGGCGCGGAACACCATATATTTT.

This clone showed up just once. The J gene is TRBJ1-1, the V gene TRBV28; unclear D gene. The V gene lost 5 bases and the J gene lost 4 bases, with 11 bases spanning the gap. The CDR3 loop spans 13 amino acids. In germline, CDR1 is MDHEN, CDR2 SYDVKM. The CDR3 sequence is CASSPSPGTEAFF. The CDR3 bases are TGTGCCAGCAGTCCCTCTCCGGGCACTGAAGCTTTCTTT.

The chain has TRBV28 and TRBJ1-4; possibly TRBD1 for D (5 bases). Germline CDR1 and CDR2: MDHEN and SYDVKM. The CDR3 extends over 17 amino acids. With 3 bases removed from V and 0 bases from J, the gap between germline ends came to 14 bases. The CDR3 is CASSFWPGEPTNEKLFF. CDR3 coding DNA: TGTGCCAGCAGTTTCTGGCCGGGGGAGCCAACTAATGAAAAACTGTTTTTT.

The V gene is TRBV29-1, the J gene TRBJ2-3; D not resolved. The CDR3 is made up of 14 amino acids. The V and J ends lost 6 bases and 1 base respectively, with 14 bases between them. Germline V gene lookup returns CDR1 SQVTM and CDR2 ANQGSEA. This CDR3 reads CSVPLTRGTDTQYF. In nucleotides, the CDR3 is TGCAGCGTCCCGTTGACTCGGGGCACAGATACGCAGTATTTT.

V and J are TRBV4-3 and TRBJ1-4, with D possibly TRBD1 on 5 matching bases. Germline loops: CDR1 LGHNA, CDR2 YSLEER. This CDR3 comprises 13 residues. V was shortened by 9 bases and J by 8 bases, with 16 bases between the two germline ends. CDR3 residues: CASKGQGREKLFF. CDR3 nucleotide sequence: TGCGCCAGTAAAGGGCAGGGTCGGGAAAAACTGTTTTTT.

This clone was observed a few times. The chain joins TRBV18 to TRBJ1-5; no clear D. The length of the CDR3 is 16 residues. Germline lookup yields CDR1 KGHSH and CDR2 LQKENI. Trimming stripped 2 bases from V and 3 bases from J, with 14 bases between. The CDR3 DNA reads as TGTGCCAGCTCACCATCGGGTGGGTTGACCAATCAGCCCCAGCATTTT. This gives the protein CASSPSGGLTNQPQHF. The complete variable domain, with remaining parts taken from reference TRBV18 and TRBJ1-5, reads NAGVMQNPRHLVRRRGQEARLRCSPMKGHSHVYWYRQLPEEGLKFMVYLQKENIIDESGMPKERFSAEFPKEGPSILRIQQVVRGDSAAYFCASSPSGGLTNQPQHFGDGTRLSIL.

The chain recombines TRBV29-1 with TRBJ1-1; D may be TRBD1 (5 bases). Trimming removed 4 bases from V and 1 base from J, with 7 bases in between. The length of the CDR3 is 12 residues. Per the germline V gene, CDR1 is SQVTM and CDR2 is ANQGSEA. CDR3 in amino acids: CSVVRGNTEAFF. The CDR3 DNA reads TGCAGCGTTGTAAGGGGGAACACTGAAGCTTTCTTT.

The chain recombines TRBV18 with TRBJ1-2; D remains ambiguous. The CDR3 spans 16 residues. V lost 2 bases and J lost 5, with 18 bases in between. The germline gives CDR1 KGHSH, CDR2 LQKENI. CDR3 sequence: CASSPVQAGEGYGYTF. As DNA, the CDR3 is TGTGCCAGCTCACCAGTCCAAGCGGGAGAAGGGTATGGCTACACCTTC.

V is TRBV6-1 and J is TRBJ2-1, with TRBD1 matching 10 bases. Germline V gene lookup returns CDR1 MNHNS and CDR2 SASEGT. Unmatched junction bases numbered 10, after V lost 8 bases and J lost 6 bases. This CDR3 comprises 15 residues. CDR3 in amino acids: CASLEWTGGGNEQFF. In nucleotides, the CDR3 is TGTGCCAGCCTTGAGTGGACAGGGGGAGGCAATGAGCAGTTCTTC.

This chain connects TRBV29-1 to TRBJ2-2, with D possibly TRBD1 on 6 matching bases. CDR3 size: 13 residues. CDR1 and CDR2 (germline): SQVTM, ANQGSEA. V was trimmed by 7 bases and J by 4 bases, leaving 13 bases between them. Written as DNA, the CDR3 is TGCAGCGGCCACAGGGTCGGCACCGGGGAGCTGTTTTTT. Translating gives CSGHRVGTGELFF.

This chain connects TRBV6-5 to TRBJ1-5, with unresolved D. V lost 4 bases, J lost 1 base, and 11 bases lay in between. CDR3 length: 15 residues. CDR1 is MNHEY, CDR2 SVGAGI, per germline. The CDR3 nucleotides are TGTGCCAGCAGTTCTCGAGGGCTAAGCAATCAGCCCCAGCATTTT. Translation: CASSSRGLSNQPQHF.

The chain's CDR3 is CASSAQGAHEQYF. In DNA form, the CDR3 reads TGTGCCAGTAGTGCTCAGGGGGCCCACGAGCAGTACTTC. This rearrangement joins TRBV19 to TRBJ2-7, with TRBD1 matching 8 bases. V was clipped by 5 bases and J by 5 bases; unmatched bases: 5. CDR1 LNHDA and CDR2 SQIVND come from the germline V gene (reference sequence). CDR3 length: 13 amino acids.

This clone was picked up a small number of times. The chain links TRBV7-8 to TRBJ2-7; tentatively, D is TRBD2 (5 bases). Deletions cut 5 bases from V and 0 bases from J, with 8 bases between. The CDR3 totals 13 residues. Germline values: CDR1 SGHVS, CDR2 FQNEAQ. The CDR3 region has the DNA TGTGCCAGCAGCAAACTAGACTCCTACGAGCAGTACTTC. Amino acid sequence: CASSKLDSYEQYF.